This TCR beta chain was found in a study of technical replicates of blood from four donors. The germline V and J ends were trimmed by 7 bases and 0 bases, with 11 bases remaining between them. Germline V gene lookup returns CDR1 SGDLS and CDR2 YYNGEE. This CDR3 is 14 amino acids long. TCRdb's copy holds only in-frame clones and misses some; the assay was immunoSEQ multiplex PCR. The sample holds some 94,000 clones; 96% are singletons and the top ten take 0.36%. This chain connects TRBV9 to TRBJ1-3, with D unresolved. This sequence was found in a human donor in good health. Input material: T cells isolated from PBMCs. The CDR3 sequence is CASARADSGNTIYF. The CDR3 DNA sequence: TGTGCCAGCGCGAGGGCCGACTCTGGAAACACCATATATTTT.